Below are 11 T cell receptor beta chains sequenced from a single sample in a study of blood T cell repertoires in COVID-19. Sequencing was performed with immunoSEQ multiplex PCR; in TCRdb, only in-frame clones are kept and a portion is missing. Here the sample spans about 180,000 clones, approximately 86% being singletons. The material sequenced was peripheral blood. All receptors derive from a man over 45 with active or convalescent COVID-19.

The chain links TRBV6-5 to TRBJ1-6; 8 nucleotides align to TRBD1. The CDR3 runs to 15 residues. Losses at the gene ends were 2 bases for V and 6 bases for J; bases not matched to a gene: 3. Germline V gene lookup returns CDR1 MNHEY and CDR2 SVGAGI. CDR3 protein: CASSYGGTGNSPLHF. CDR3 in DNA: TGTGCCAGCAGTTACGGGGGGACAGGTAATTCACCCCTCCACTTT.

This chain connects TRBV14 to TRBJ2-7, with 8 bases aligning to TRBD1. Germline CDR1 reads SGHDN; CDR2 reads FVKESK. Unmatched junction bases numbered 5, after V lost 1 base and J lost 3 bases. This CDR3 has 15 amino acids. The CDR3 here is CASSQATGVGYEQYF. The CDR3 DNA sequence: TGTGCCAGCAGCCAAGCGACAGGGGTGGGCTACGAGCAGTACTTC. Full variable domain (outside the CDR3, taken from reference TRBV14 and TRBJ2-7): EAGVTQFPSHSVIEKGQTVTLRCDPISGHDNLYWYRRVMGKEIKFLLHFVKESKQDESGMPNNRFLAERTGGTYSTLKVQPAELEDSGVYFCASSQATGVGYEQYFGPGTRLTVT.

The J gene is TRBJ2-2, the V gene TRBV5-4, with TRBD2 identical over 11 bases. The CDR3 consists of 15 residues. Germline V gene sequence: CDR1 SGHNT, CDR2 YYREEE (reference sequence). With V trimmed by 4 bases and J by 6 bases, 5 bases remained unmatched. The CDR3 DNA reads TGTGCCAGCAGCCTTAGCGGGGGGGCGGCCGGGGAGCTGTTTTTT. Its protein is CASSLSGGAAGELFF.

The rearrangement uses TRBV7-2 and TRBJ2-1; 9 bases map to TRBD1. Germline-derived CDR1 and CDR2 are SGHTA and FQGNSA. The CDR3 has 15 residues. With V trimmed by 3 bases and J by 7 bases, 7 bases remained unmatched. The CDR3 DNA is TGTGCCAGCAGCTTCGACAGGGGGTCAATTAATGAGCAGTTCTTC. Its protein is CASSFDRGSINEQFF.

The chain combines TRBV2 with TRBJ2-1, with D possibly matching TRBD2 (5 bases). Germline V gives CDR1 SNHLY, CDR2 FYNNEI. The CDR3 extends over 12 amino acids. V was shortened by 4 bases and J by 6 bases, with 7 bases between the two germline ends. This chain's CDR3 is CASSAGSNEQFF. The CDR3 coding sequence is TGTGCCAGCAGTGCGGGGAGCAATGAGCAGTTCTTC.

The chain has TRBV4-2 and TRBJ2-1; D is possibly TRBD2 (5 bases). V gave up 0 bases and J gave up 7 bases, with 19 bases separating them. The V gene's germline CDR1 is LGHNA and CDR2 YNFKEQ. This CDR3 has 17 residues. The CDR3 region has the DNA TGTGCCAGCAGCCAAGATCTGGGTGGGAGCGTGACAAATGAGCAGTTCTTC. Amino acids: CASSQDLGGSVTNEQFF.

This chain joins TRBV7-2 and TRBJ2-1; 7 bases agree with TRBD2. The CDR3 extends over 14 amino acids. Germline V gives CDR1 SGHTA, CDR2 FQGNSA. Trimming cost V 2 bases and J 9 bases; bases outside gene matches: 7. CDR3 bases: TGTGCCAGCAGCTTAATGGGTGGGAGGGGTGAGCAGTTCTTC. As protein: CASSLMGGRGEQFF.

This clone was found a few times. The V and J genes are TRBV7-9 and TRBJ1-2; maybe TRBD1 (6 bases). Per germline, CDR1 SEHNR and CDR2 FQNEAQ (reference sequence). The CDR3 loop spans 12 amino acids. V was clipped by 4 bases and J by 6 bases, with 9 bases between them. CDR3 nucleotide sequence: TGTGCCAGCAGCTGGAGACAGGATGGCTACACCTTC. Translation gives CASSWRQDGYTF.

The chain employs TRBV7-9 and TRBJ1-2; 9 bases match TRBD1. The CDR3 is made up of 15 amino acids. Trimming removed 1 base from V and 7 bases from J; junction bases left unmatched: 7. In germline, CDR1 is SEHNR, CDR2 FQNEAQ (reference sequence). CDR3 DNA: TGTGCCAGCAGCTTAGGGGGGACAGGGATCGGTGGCTACACCTTC. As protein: CASSLGGTGIGGYTF.

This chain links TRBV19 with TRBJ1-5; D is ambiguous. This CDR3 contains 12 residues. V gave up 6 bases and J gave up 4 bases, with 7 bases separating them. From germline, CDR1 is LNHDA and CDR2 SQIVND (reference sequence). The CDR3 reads CASRKENQPQHF. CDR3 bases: TGTGCCAGTAGAAAAGAGAATCAGCCCCAGCATTTT.

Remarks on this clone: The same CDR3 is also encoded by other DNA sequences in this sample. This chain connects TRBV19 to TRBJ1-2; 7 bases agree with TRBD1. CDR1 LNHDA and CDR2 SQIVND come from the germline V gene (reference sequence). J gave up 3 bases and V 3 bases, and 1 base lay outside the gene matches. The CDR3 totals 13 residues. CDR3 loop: CASSIGQDYGYTF. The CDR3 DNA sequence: TGTGCCAGTAGTATCGGACAGGACTATGGCTACACCTTC. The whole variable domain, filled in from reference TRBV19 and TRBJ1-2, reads DGGITQSPKYLFRKEGQNVTLSCEQNLNHDAMYWYRQDPGQGLRLIYYSQIVNDFQKGDIAEGYSVSREKKESFPLTVTSAQKNPTAFYLCASSIGQDYGYTFGSGTRLTVV.